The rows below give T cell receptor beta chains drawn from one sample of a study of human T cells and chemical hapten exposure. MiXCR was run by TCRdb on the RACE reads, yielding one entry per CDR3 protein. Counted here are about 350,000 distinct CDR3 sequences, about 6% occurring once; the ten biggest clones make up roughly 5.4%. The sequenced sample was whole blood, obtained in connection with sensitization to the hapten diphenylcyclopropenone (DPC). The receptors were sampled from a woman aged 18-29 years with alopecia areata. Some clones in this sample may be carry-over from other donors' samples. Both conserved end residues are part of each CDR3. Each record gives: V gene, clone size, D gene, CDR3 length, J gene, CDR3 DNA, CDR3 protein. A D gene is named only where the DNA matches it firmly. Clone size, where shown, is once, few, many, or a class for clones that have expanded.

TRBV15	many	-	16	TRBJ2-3	TGTGCCACCAGGAAGGGTCTAGCGACATTCACAGATACGCAGTATTTT	CATRKGLATFTDTQYF
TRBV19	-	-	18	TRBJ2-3	TGTGCCAGTAGTATAGAGCCCCCCGGGGCCCCTCGCACAGATACGCAGTATTTT	CASSIEPPGAPRTDTQYF
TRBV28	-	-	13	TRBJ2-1	TGTGCCAGCAGTTTATCTTTGTCTGGTGAGCAGTTCTTC	CASSLSLSGEQFF
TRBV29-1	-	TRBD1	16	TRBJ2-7	TGCAGCGTTATTCCCCGAGACAGGGGGAGAAGCGACGAGCAGTACTTC	CSVIPRDRGRSDEQYF
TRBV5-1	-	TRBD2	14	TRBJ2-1	TGCGCCAGCAGCCCCTGGACTGGGAGGGATGAGCAGTTCTTC	CASSPWTGRDEQFF
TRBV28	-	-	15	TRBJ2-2	TGTGCCAGCAGCACTACGGGGGTAAACACCGGGGAGCTGTTTTTT	CASSTTGVNTGELFF
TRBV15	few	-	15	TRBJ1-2	TGTGCCACCAGCAGATCTTCCAGACCTAACTATGGCTACACCTTC	CATSRSSRPNYGYTF
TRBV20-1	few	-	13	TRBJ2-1	TGCAGTGCTAGACGGACCCACTGGATGGAGCAGTTCTTC	CSARRTHWMEQFF
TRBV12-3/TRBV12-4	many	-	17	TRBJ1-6	TGTGCCAGCAGTCCCCGCGATTTGAGCTCCTATAATTCACCCCTCCACTTT	CASSPRDLSSYNSPLHF
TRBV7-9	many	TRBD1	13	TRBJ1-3	TGTGCCAGCAGCTCCGGACAGGGTGGCACCATATATTTT	CASSSGQGGTIYF
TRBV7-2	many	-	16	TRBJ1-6	TGTGCCAGCAGCTTACGGGGCGCCGGCTATAATTCACCCCTCCACTTT	CASSLRGAGYNSPLHF
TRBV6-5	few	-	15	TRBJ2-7	TGTGCCAGCAGTTCGATCAGCAGGTCCTCCTACGAGCAGTACTTC	CASSSISRSSYEQYF
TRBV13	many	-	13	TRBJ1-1	TGTGCCAGCAGCTTATCTCTGGGCTCTGAAGCTTTCTTT	CASSLSLGSEAFF
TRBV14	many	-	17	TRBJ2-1	TGTGCCAGCAGCCAATTTACCGGGACTTCAGCCTACAATGAGCAGTTCTTC	CASSQFTGTSAYNEQFF
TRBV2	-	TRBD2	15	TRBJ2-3	TGTGCCAGAGGGACTAGCGGGGTGTCCACAGATACGCAGTATTTT	CARGTSGVSTDTQYF
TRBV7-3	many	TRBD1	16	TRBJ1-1	TGTGCCAGCAGCAGTCCCGGGACAGGGATGAACACTGAAGCTTTCTTT	CASSSPGTGMNTEAFF
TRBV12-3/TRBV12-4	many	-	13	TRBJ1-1	TGTGCCAGCAGGGTACAGGGAGGCACTGAAGCTTTCTTT	CASRVQGGTEAFF
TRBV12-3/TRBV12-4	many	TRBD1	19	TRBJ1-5	TGTGCCAGCAGTTTCCCACCTTGGACAGGTCGGAGAGGGAATCAGCCCCAGCATTTT	CASSFPPWTGRRGNQPQHF
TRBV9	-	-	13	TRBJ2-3	TGTGCCAGCAGCGGGGGGGCCATTGATACGCAGTATTTT	CASSGGAIDTQYF
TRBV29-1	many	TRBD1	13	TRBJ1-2	TGCAGCGTCACCGGACAGGGGGATTATGGCTACACCTTC	CSVTGQGDYGYTF
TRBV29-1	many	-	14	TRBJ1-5	TGCAGCGTCTCCCAAGGGAATAGCAATCAGCCCCAGCATTTT	CSVSQGNSNQPQHF
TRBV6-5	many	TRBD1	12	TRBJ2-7	TGTGCCAGCAAACGGGACAGGGAAGAGCAGTACTTC	CASKRDREEQYF
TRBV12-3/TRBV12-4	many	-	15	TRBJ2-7	TGTGCCAGCAGTTTGGGAAGTAACAGGGCGGACGAGCAGTACTTC	CASSLGSNRADEQYF
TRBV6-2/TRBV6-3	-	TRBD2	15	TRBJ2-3	TGTGCCAGCACCGCGACTAGCGGGGCTGCAGATACGCAGTATTTT	CASTATSGAADTQYF
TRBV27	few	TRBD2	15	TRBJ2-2	TGTGCCAGCAGTTTACGCGGGGGTAACACCGGGGAGCTGTTTTTT	CASSLRGGNTGELFF
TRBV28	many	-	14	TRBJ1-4	TGTGCCAGCAGTTTATTAGTTACTGATGAAAAACTGTTTTTT	CASSLLVTDEKLFF
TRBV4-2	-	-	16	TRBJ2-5	TGTGCCAGCAGCCCTGGGCAGCGGGCCTCACAAGAGACCCAGTACTTC	CASSPGQRASQETQYF
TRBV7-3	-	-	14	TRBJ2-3	TGTGCCAGCAGCTTAGGACCACGCACAGATACGCAGTATTTT	CASSLGPRTDTQYF
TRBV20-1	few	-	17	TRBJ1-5	TGCAGTGCTAGGAGTCAGGGGTCACTTTATAGCAATCAGCCCCAGCATTTT	CSARSQGSLYSNQPQHF